The clone carrying this T cell receptor (beta chain) appeared many times. Its antigen is unidentified. This CDR3 region has 13 residues. The germline V gene has CDR1 SQVTM and CDR2 ANQGSEA. Trimming took 7 bases from V and 0 from J; bases not matched to a gene: 2. This record comes from a study of identical twins. TCRdb ran MiXCR on the 5' RACE reads and lists one entry per CDR3 protein. Here the sample spans about 690,000 distinct CDR3 sequences, around 6% being singletons. Overall study results and limits: The study found that models underestimated out-of-frame TCR alpha sharing in monozygotic twins.

The receptor comes from a man between 18 and 29 years old in good health. Sequencing used naive T cells sorted from blood. V is TRBV29-1 and J is TRBJ1-1, with 10 nucleotides matching TRBD1. CDR3 nucleotides: TGCAGCGCGACAGGGGGCCTGAACACTGAAGCTTTCTTT. As protein: CSATGGLNTEAFF.